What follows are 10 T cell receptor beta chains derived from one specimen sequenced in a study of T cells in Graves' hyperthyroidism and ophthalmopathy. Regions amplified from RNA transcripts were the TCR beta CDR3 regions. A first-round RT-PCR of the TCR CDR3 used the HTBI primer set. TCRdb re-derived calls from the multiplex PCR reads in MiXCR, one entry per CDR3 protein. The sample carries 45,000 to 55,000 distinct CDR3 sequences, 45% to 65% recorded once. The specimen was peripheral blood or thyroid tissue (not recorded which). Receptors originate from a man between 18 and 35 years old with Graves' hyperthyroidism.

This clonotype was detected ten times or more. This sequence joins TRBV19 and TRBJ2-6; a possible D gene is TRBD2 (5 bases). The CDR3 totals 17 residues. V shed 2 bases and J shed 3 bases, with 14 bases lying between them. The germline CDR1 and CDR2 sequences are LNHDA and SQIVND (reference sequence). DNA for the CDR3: TGTGCCAGTAGTATATTCGGGGTCGTGAATGGGGCCAACGTCCTGACTTTC. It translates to CASSIFGVVNGANVLTF. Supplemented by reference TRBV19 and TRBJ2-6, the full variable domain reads DGGITQSPKYLFRKEGQNVTLSCEQNLNHDAMYWYRQDPGQGLRLIYYSQIVNDFQKGDIAEGYSVSREKKESFPLTVTSAQKNPTAFYLCASSIFGVVNGANVLTFGAGSRLTVL.

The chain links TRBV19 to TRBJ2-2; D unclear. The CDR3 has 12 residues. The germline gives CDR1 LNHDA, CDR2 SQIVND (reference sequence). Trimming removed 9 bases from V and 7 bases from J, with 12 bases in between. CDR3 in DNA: TGTGCCAGCACCAGAGATGGCGGGGAGCTGTTTTTT. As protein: CASTRDGGELFF.

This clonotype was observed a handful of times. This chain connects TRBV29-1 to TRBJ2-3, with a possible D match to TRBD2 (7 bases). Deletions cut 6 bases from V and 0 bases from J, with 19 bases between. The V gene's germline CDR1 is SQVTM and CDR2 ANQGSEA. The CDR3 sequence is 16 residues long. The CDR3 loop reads CSVRGGDADSTDTQYF. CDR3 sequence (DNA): TGCAGCGTGAGGGGGGGGGACGCAGATAGCACAGATACGCAGTATTTT.

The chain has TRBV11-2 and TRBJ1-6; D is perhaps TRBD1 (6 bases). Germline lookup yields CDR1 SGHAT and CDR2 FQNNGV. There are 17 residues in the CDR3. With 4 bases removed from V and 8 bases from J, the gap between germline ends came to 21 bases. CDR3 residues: CASSSTTQGSRYSPLHF. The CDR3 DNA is TGTGCCAGCAGCTCCACAACACAGGGTAGCCGCTATTCACCCCTCCACTTT.

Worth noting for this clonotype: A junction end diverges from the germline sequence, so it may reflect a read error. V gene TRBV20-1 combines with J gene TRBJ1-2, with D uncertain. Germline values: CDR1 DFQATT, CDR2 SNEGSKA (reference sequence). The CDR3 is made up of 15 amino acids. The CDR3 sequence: CSSRETGRVDHGYTF. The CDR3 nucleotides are TGCAGTTCTAGAGAGACTGGGAGGGTTGACCATGGCTACACCTTC.

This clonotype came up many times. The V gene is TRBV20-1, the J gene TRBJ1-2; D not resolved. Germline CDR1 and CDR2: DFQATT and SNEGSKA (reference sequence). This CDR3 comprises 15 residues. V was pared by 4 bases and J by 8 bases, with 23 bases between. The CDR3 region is CSAKRLNPVELGYTF. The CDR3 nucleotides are TGCAGTGCTAAACGACTGAACCCCGTCGAGTTGGGCTACACCTTC.

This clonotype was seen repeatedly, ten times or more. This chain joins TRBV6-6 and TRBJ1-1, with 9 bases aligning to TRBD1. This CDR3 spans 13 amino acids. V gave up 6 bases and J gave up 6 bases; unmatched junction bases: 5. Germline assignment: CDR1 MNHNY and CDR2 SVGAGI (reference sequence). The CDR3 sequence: CASRERDRAEAFF. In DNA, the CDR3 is TGTGCCAGCAGAGAAAGGGACAGGGCTGAAGCTTTCTTT.

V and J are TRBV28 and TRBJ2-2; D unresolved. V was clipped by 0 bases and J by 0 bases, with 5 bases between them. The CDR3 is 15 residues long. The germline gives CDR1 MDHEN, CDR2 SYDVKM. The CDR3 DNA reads TGTGCCAGCAGTTTATGGCGGTCGAACACCGGGGAGCTGTTTTTT. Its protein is CASSLWRSNTGELFF. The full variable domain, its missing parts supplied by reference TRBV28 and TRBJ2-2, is DVKVTQSSRYLVKRTGEKVFLECVQDMDHENMFWYRQDPGLGLRLIYFSYDVKMKEKGDIPEGYSVSREKKERFSLILESASTNQTSMYLCASSLWRSNTGELFFGEGSRLTVL.

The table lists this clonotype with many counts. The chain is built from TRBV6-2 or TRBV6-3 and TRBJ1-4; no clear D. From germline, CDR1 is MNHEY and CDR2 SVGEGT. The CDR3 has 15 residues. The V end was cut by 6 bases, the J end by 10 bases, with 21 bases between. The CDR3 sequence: CASSPGSTTVGKLFF. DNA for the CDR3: TGTGCCAGCAGCCCCGGGAGCACAACGGTCGGAAAACTGTTTTTT.

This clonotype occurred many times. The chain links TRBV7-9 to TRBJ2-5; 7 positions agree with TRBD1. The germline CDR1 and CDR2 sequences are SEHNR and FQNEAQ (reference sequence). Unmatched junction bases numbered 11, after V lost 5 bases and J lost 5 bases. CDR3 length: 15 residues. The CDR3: CASSPTLQGLETQYF. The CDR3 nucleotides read TGTGCCAGCAGCCCGACCCTACAGGGGCTCGAGACCCAGTACTTC.